The 28 T cell receptor beta chains reported below all come from one sample, sequenced in a study of blood T cell repertoires in COVID-19. TCRdb keeps only in-frame clones here, not all; method: immunoSEQ multiplex PCR. The table records 90,000 to 150,000 clones, 65% to 90% of them present only once. The specimen sequenced was peripheral blood. The receptors were gathered from a man older than 75 with acute or convalescent COVID-19.

The chain carries TRBV5-6 and TRBJ1-6, with a tentative D call TRBD1 (5 bases). The CDR3 is 14 amino acids. The germline V gene encodes CDR1 SGHDT and CDR2 YYEEEE. V was clipped by 4 bases and J by 5 bases, with 10 bases between them. DNA for the CDR3: TGTGCCAGCAGCCCAACAGGTGATAATTCACCCCTCCACTTT. Amino acid sequence: CASSPTGDNSPLHF.

In this sample, this clone turned up once. This rearrangement joins TRBV28 to TRBJ1-5; no firm D call. The germline gives CDR1 MDHEN, CDR2 SYDVKM. The CDR3 is 15 residues long. Trimming took 3 bases from V and 5 from J, leaving 14 bases between them. The CDR3 nucleotides are TGTGCCAGCAGTTTGGCCTCAGGCCCCCATCAGCCCCAGCATTTT. Translated: CASSLASGPHQPQHF. The variable domain in full, with the rest retrieved from reference TRBV28 and TRBJ1-5, is DVKVTQSSRYLVKRTGEKVFLECVQDMDHENMFWYRQDPGLGLRLIYFSYDVKMKEKGDIPEGYSVSREKKERFSLILESASTNQTSMYLCASSLASGPHQPQHFGDGTRLSIL.

The chain has TRBV5-4 and TRBJ2-7; 8 bases match TRBD2. Germline V lookup: CDR1 SGHNT, CDR2 YYREEE (reference sequence). This CDR3 region has 15 residues. J was trimmed by 2 bases and V by 1 base; bases with no gene match: 5. The CDR3 DNA reads TGTGCCAGCAGCTTGACACTAGCGGAAACCTACGAGCAGTACTTC. This codes for CASSLTLAETYEQYF.

The chain has TRBV25-1 and TRBJ1-6, with a tentative D call TRBD1 (5 bases). CDR1 is MGHDK and CDR2 is SYGVNS in the germline V gene. V dropped 2 bases and J dropped 0 bases, with 8 bases sitting between them. The CDR3 sequence is 16 residues long. The CDR3 nucleotides read TGTGCCAGCAGTGAAGATAGGGGCTCCTATAATTCACCCCTCCACTTT. Its translation is CASSEDRGSYNSPLHF.

V usage is TRBV5-4 and J usage is TRBJ2-3, with 8 bases matching TRBD1. The germline CDR1 and CDR2 sequences are SGHNT and YYREEE (reference sequence). This CDR3 spans 14 amino acids. Losses at the gene ends were 7 bases for V and 3 bases for J; bases not matched to a gene: 7. This CDR3 is CASADRDGTDTQYF. In nucleotides, the CDR3 is TGTGCCAGCGCGGACAGGGATGGGACAGATACGCAGTATTTT.

The rearrangement uses TRBV4-1 and TRBJ2-3; 16 nucleotides line up with TRBD2. The CDR3 totals 19 residues. Unmatched junction bases numbered 6, after V lost 2 bases and J lost 1 base. Germline V gene data show CDR1 as MGHRA and CDR2 as YSYEKL. The CDR3 here is CASSQKGLAGGPGTDTQYF. The CDR3 nucleotides are TGCGCCAGCAGCCAAAAGGGACTAGCGGGGGGGCCAGGCACAGATACGCAGTATTTT.

A few counts support this clone. V and J are TRBV6-1 and TRBJ1-4, with D maybe TRBD1 (5 bases). The CDR3 spans 15 residues. CDR1 MNHNS and CDR2 SASEGT come from the germline V gene. The ends were cut back, 2 bases at V and 6 bases at J, with 13 bases in the middle. The CDR3 DNA reads as TGTGCCAGCAGTGAATGGGCAGGGCTGGATGAAAAACTGTTTTTT. This sequence encodes CASSEWAGLDEKLFF.

The V call is TRBV30, the J call TRBJ1-1, with D possibly matching TRBD1 (5 bases). V was shortened by 0 bases and J by 0 bases, with 8 bases between the two germline ends. The CDR3 consists of 14 residues. The germline CDR1 and CDR2 sequences are GTSNPN and SVGIG (reference sequence). The CDR3: CAWSVQVMNTEAFF. The CDR3 DNA sequence: TGTGCCTGGAGTGTACAGGTAATGAACACTGAAGCTTTCTTT.

V is TRBV9 and J is TRBJ2-7, with D maybe TRBD1 (6 bases). The germline V and J ends were trimmed by 1 base and 3 bases, with 8 bases remaining between them. The germline V gene has CDR1 SGDLS and CDR2 YYNGEE. This CDR3 comprises 13 residues. CDR3 in amino acids: CASSVQGNYEQYF. The DNA for the CDR3 is TGTGCCAGCAGCGTACAGGGGAACTACGAGCAGTACTTC.

This rearrangement joins TRBV19 to TRBJ2-5; TRBD2 agrees at 8 bases. J gave up 5 bases and V 5 bases, and 10 bases lay outside the gene matches. CDR3 length: 15 residues. Germline V lookup: CDR1 LNHDA, CDR2 SQIVND (reference sequence). CDR3 residues: CASSGAPGGRETQYF. Here the CDR3 DNA reads TGTGCCAGTAGTGGAGCTCCGGGGGGGCGGGAGACCCAGTACTTC.

The genes are TRBV6-1 and TRBJ2-7, with unresolved D. V shed 0 bases and J shed 3 bases, with 12 bases lying between them. CDR1 is MNHNS, CDR2 SASEGT, per germline. This CDR3 has 15 residues. CDR3 region: CASSEARGLLYEQYF. In nucleotides, the CDR3 is TGTGCCAGCAGTGAAGCGAGAGGCCTCCTCTACGAGCAGTACTTC.

This chain links TRBV19 with TRBJ2-5; maybe TRBD1 (5 bases). Germline assignment: CDR1 LNHDA and CDR2 SQIVND (reference sequence). The V and J ends lost 8 bases and 2 bases respectively, with 15 bases between them. The CDR3 contains 14 residues. Here the CDR3 reads CASSFGHKQETQYF. The CDR3 coding sequence is TGTGCCAGTTCTTTCGGACACAAGCAAGAGACCCAGTACTTC.

The chain links TRBV7-2 to TRBJ1-5; 7 positions agree with TRBD1. Trimming at V came to 5 bases and at J to 1 base, leaving 11 bases not matched to a gene. Germline CDR1 and CDR2: SGHTA and FQGNSA. This CDR3 is 17 amino acids long. Here the CDR3 reads CASSPPAGGGSNQPQHF. The CDR3 region has the DNA TGTGCCAGCAGCCCTCCGGCAGGGGGTGGGAGCAATCAGCCCCAGCATTTT.

The V and J genes are TRBV6-5 and TRBJ1-1; D might be TRBD1 (6 bases). Trimming removed 7 bases from V and 4 bases from J, with 13 bases in between. The length of the CDR3 is 13 residues. The germline gives CDR1 MNHEY, CDR2 SVGAGI. Here the CDR3 DNA reads TGTGCCAGCATAGGGAGGGGGAGCACTGAAGCTTTCTTT. Translated: CASIGRGSTEAFF.

The chain has TRBV6-5 and TRBJ1-4, with 9 bases that match TRBD1. The CDR3 is 14 residues long. With 6 bases clipped from V and 8 bases from J, the junction kept 7 bases outside the gene matches. The germline gives CDR1 MNHEY, CDR2 SVGAGI. CDR3 sequence: CASRPGTGREKLFF. The CDR3 DNA reads as TGTGCCAGCAGGCCCGGGACAGGGCGCGAAAAACTGTTTTTT.

This chain uses TRBV7-2 with TRBJ1-2; 7 bases match TRBD1. The V gene end was trimmed by 1 base and the J gene end by 3 bases; junction bases not matched to a gene: 5. Germline assignment: CDR1 SGHTA and CDR2 FQGNSA. This CDR3 has 15 residues. For the CDR3, the DNA is TGTGCCAGCAGCTTAGGAAGGGGGCTGGACTATGGCTACACCTTC. Translating gives CASSLGRGLDYGYTF.

The chain combines TRBV6-5 with TRBJ2-7; D is unclear. The CDR3 loop spans 12 amino acids. Germline lookup yields CDR1 MNHEY and CDR2 SVGAGI. The ends were cut back, 6 bases at V and 6 bases at J, with 12 bases in the middle. The CDR3 region is CASRGRLSEQYF. CDR3 nucleotides: TGTGCCAGCAGGGGCAGGCTGAGCGAGCAGTACTTC.

The chain links TRBV28 to TRBJ2-7; 10 bases match TRBD2. From germline, CDR1 is MDHEN and CDR2 SYDVKM. This CDR3 has 14 residues. Trimming took 4 bases from V and 3 from J; bases not matched to a gene: 3. DNA for the CDR3: TGTGCCAGCAGTTGGGCTAGCGGGAGCTACGAGCAGTACTTC. It encodes CASSWASGSYEQYF.

The chain employs TRBV10-3 and TRBJ1-1; tentative D call: TRBD1 (5 bases). The CDR3 consists of 13 residues. The V end lost 3 bases, the J end lost 1 base, and 6 bases lay between the germline ends. CDR1 and CDR2 (germline): ENHRY, SYGVKD. The CDR3 DNA reads as TGTGCCATCAGTGACAGGGAGAACACTGAAGCTTTCTTT. Its protein is CAISDRENTEAFF.

The rearrangement links TRBV7-9 to TRBJ2-5; the match to TRBD2 covers 13 bases. The V and J ends lost 5 bases and 5 bases, in that order; junction bases with no gene match: 8. This CDR3 has 16 residues. CDR1 is SEHNR and CDR2 is FQNEAQ in the germline V gene (reference sequence). CDR3 in DNA: TGTGCCAGCAGCATGGGACTAGCGGGGCCAGGGGAGACCCAGTACTTC. Its translation is CASSMGLAGPGETQYF.

V usage is TRBV15 and J usage is TRBJ2-5; 10 bases match TRBD1. This CDR3 spans 15 amino acids. With 8 bases clipped from V and 2 bases from J, the junction kept 8 bases outside the gene matches. Germline V gene lookup returns CDR1 LNHNV and CDR2 YYDKDF (reference sequence). CDR3 sequence reads: CATSTGTGVQETQYF. The DNA of the CDR3 is TGTGCCACCTCCACCGGGACAGGGGTTCAAGAGACCCAGTACTTC.

The CDR3 reads CASRAGTALYGYTF. CDR3 sequence (DNA): TGTGCCAGCAGGGCCGGGACAGCCTTATATGGCTACACCTTC. This chain joins TRBV6-5 and TRBJ1-2, with 7 bases matching TRBD1. The trim removed 6 bases at V and 5 bases at J, leaving 9 bases unmatched. Germline values: CDR1 MNHEY, CDR2 SVGAGI. This CDR3 comprises 14 residues.

The chain has TRBV6-5 and TRBJ2-3, with a possible D match to TRBD1 (6 bases). Between the trimmed V and J ends, which lost 6 bases and 2 bases, there was a span of 9 bases. Germline-derived CDR1 and CDR2 are MNHEY and SVGAGI. The CDR3 extends over 13 amino acids. The CDR3 reads CASRDRHTDTQYF. The CDR3 bases are TGTGCCAGCAGGGACAGACACACAGATACGCAGTATTTT.

This clone was seen a handful of times. CDR3 protein: CASSQAGLHTEAFF. In DNA form, the CDR3 reads TGCGCCAGCAGCCAAGCAGGACTCCACACTGAAGCTTTCTTT. The V gene is TRBV4-3, the J gene TRBJ1-1; D uncertain. Germline V gene lookup returns CDR1 LGHNA and CDR2 YSLEER. V was shortened by 1 base and J by 3 bases, with 9 bases between the two germline ends. The CDR3 is 14 amino acids.

The gene calls are TRBV4-1 and TRBJ2-2; the match to TRBD2 covers 8 bases. The V gene end was trimmed by 2 bases and the J gene end by 1 base; junction bases not matched to a gene: 6. CDR3 length equals 17 residues. Germline values: CDR1 MGHRA, CDR2 YSYEKL. The DNA for the CDR3 is TGCGCCAGCAGCCAAAGGAGGGCGGGGGGGAACACCGGGGAGCTGTTTTTT. This gives the protein CASSQRRAGGNTGELFF.

The chain is built from TRBV20-1 and TRBJ2-5; 7 bases match TRBD2. The CDR3 extends over 11 amino acids. Per germline, CDR1 DFQATT and CDR2 SNEGSKA (reference sequence). V lost 6 bases to trimming and J lost 4 bases; unmatched junction nucleotides: 2. CDR3 residues: CSAASGETQYF. In nucleotides, the CDR3 is TGCAGTGCAGCTAGCGGAGAGACCCAGTACTTC.

This rearrangement joins TRBV7-3 to TRBJ2-7; TRBD1 is a possible D gene (6 bases). Germline V gives CDR1 SGHTA, CDR2 FQGTGA. The CDR3 totals 14 residues. Trimming left V 2 bases short and J 5 bases short, with 13 bases between. Here the CDR3 DNA reads TGTGCCAGCAGCTTATTGGGGGCTAATAACGAGCAGTACTTC. Protein sequence: CASSLLGANNEQYF.

The V gene is TRBV28, the J gene TRBJ2-3, with 9 bases that match TRBD2. V lost 1 base to trimming and J lost 2 bases; unmatched junction nucleotides: 4. The CDR3 sequence is 16 residues long. In germline, CDR1 is MDHEN, CDR2 SYDVKM. The CDR3 spells CASSLYAGGNTDTQYF. In DNA, the CDR3 is TGTGCCAGCAGTTTATATGCGGGAGGGAACACAGATACGCAGTATTTT.